This T cell receptor (beta chain) derives from a study of cytomegalovirus exposure and HLA in healthy donors. Study findings and constraints: Cytomegalovirus status, reportedly, was diagnosed with high specificity and sensitivity by the classifier.

Trimming stripped 0 bases from V and 3 bases from J, with 15 bases between. The CDR3 is made up of 16 amino acids. CDR1 and CDR2 from the germline V gene are LGHNA and YSLEER. Only in-frame clones appear in the TCRdb table, and some are missing; sequencing was by immunoSEQ multiplex PCR. Here the sample spans about 160,000 clones, roughly 90% being singletons. Points on this clone: Its antigen is not identified.

This chain links TRBV4-3 with TRBJ2-7; D gene uncertain. The sequencing input was PBMCs. The TCR comes from a woman aged 25-40 years in good health and CMV-seronegative. The CDR3 protein is CASSQDSASGHYEQYF. CDR3 bases: TGCGCCAGCAGCCAAGATTCAGCGTCCGGTCACTACGAGCAGTACTTC.